The source of this T cell receptor beta chain is a study of cytomegalovirus exposure and HLA in healthy donors. About the research overall: A data release that came early held 75 million to 85 million unique TCRs from HLA-typed donors. Broader study findings: Later on, an analysis showed TCR association rates differing by HLA locus, with DRB1 the most and HLA-C the fewest. Reportedly, cytomegalovirus status was diagnosed with high sensitivity and specificity. The likely explanation for a cluster of highly shared sequence variants was sequencing artifact.

Regarding this clone: Its antigen is currently unknown.

The CDR3 is made up of 15 amino acids. Between the trimmed V and J ends, which lost 4 bases and 5 bases, there was a span of 15 bases. From germline, CDR1 is SGHRS and CDR2 YFSETQ. Primers for the PCR totalled 60 Vbeta and 13 Jbeta. TCRdb keeps only in-frame clones here, not all; method: immunoSEQ multiplex PCR. The sample holds around 140,000 clones, roughly 74% seen once. This sequence was found in a man aged 40-50 years in good health and CMV-seronegative. The material sequenced was PBMCs. The chain couples TRBV5-1 to TRBJ1-4; the D gene is possibly TRBD1 (6 bases). The CDR3 DNA is TGCGCCAGCAGCCCGGGGCCAGACAGGAATGAAAAACTGTTTTTT. Its protein product is CASSPGPDRNEKLFF.